Listed here are 10 T cell receptor beta chains from one sample, sequenced in a study of cytomegalovirus exposure and HLA in healthy donors. Some clones are missing from TCRdb's copy, which holds only in-frame ones; the method was immunoSEQ multiplex PCR. Here the sample spans 120,000 or so clones, roughly 90% being singletons. Sequencing used PBMCs. These receptors originate from a woman aged 25 to 39 in good health and CMV-seropositive.

V usage is TRBV4-2 and J usage is TRBJ2-5, with TRBD2 identical over 7 bases. Trimming cost V 4 bases and J 5 bases; bases outside gene matches: 10. Germline V CDR1 and CDR2: LGHNA, YNFKEQ. The CDR3 is 15 residues long. This CDR3 is CASSPKAMGGETQYF. Here the CDR3 DNA reads TGTGCCAGCAGCCCAAAGGCAATGGGAGGGGAGACCCAGTACTTC.

The CDR3 sequence: CASSQDHSGANVLTF. CDR3 DNA sequence: TGTGCCAGCAGCCAAGATCACTCTGGGGCCAACGTCCTGACTTTC. V and J are TRBV4-2 and TRBJ2-6; D gene uncertain. Trimming left V 0 bases short and J 0 bases short, with 3 bases between. Germline assignment: CDR1 LGHNA and CDR2 YNFKEQ. The CDR3 totals 15 residues.

The CDR3 loop is CASSYGQGFNQPQHF. The CDR3, as DNA: TGTGCCAGCAGTTACGGGCAGGGCTTCAATCAGCCCCAGCATTTT. V gene TRBV6-6 combines with J gene TRBJ1-5; possibly TRBD1 for D (5 bases). The CDR3 totals 15 residues. CDR1 MNHNY and CDR2 SVGAGI come from the germline V gene (reference sequence). V was pared by 2 bases and J by 3 bases, with 11 bases between.

The V call is TRBV5-4, the J call TRBJ2-1; the D is unclear. The CDR3 loop spans 13 amino acids. The V end was cut by 0 bases, the J end by 4 bases, with 5 bases between. CDR1 is SGHNT and CDR2 is YYREEE in the germline V gene (reference sequence). The CDR3 sequence is CASSLELYNEQFF. CDR3 nucleotides: TGTGCCAGCAGCTTGGAACTGTACAATGAGCAGTTCTTC.

The chain uses TRBV9 and TRBJ2-4, with a possible D match to TRBD1 (5 bases). The V end lost 0 bases, the J end lost 6 bases, and 7 bases lay between the germline ends. The germline CDR1 and CDR2 sequences are SGDLS and YYNGEE. The CDR3 is made up of 13 amino acids. In nucleotides, the CDR3 is TGTGCCAGCAGCGTAGATCAGGGAAACATTCAGTACTTC. It codes for CASSVDQGNIQYF.

The rearrangement links TRBV6-6 to TRBJ1-6, with TRBD1 as a possible D gene (5 bases). This CDR3 spans 15 amino acids. Trimming stripped 6 bases from V and 6 bases from J, with 15 bases between. Germline loops: CDR1 MNHNY, CDR2 SVGAGI (reference sequence). The DNA for the CDR3 is TGTGCCAGCAGCGAACGACAGTTTTCTAATTCACCCCTCCACTTT. This encodes CASSERQFSNSPLHF.

The chain joins TRBV2 to TRBJ1-1, with 8 nucleotides matching TRBD1. Germline CDR1 reads SNHLY; CDR2 reads FYNNEI. The CDR3 is 13 amino acids. Losses at the gene ends were 5 bases for V and 3 bases for J; bases not matched to a gene: 2. CDR3 protein: CASSKDRDTEAFF. CDR3 nucleotide sequence: TGTGCCAGCAGTAAGGACAGGGACACTGAAGCTTTCTTT.

The chain carries TRBV6-1 and TRBJ2-5; 8 positions agree with TRBD1. The CDR3 is made up of 15 amino acids. Germline assignment: CDR1 MNHNS and CDR2 SASEGT. The V and J ends lost 8 bases and 0 bases, in that order; junction bases with no gene match: 8. CDR3 in DNA: TGTGCCAGCGAACAAAACAGGGGGTACCAAGAGACCCAGTACTTC. It specifies CASEQNRGYQETQYF.

J is TRBJ2-7 and V is TRBV13; the D is unclear. CDR3 length: 14 amino acids. CDR1 and CDR2 (germline): PRHDT, FYEKMQ (reference sequence). V was pared by 2 bases and J by 5 bases, with 13 bases between. The CDR3 nucleotides are TGTGCCAGCAGCTTAAGATCAGGCTGGGACGAGCAGTACTTC. Protein sequence: CASSLRSGWDEQYF.

The V and J genes are TRBV6-5 and TRBJ1-5; possibly TRBD1 for D (6 bases). There are 16 residues in the CDR3. V was pared by 0 bases and J by 7 bases, with 16 bases between. CDR1 and CDR2 from the germline V gene are MNHEY and SVGAGI. This CDR3 is CASSYSSAGARQPQHF. The CDR3 DNA is TGTGCCAGCAGTTACTCCTCTGCGGGGGCACGACAGCCCCAGCATTTT.